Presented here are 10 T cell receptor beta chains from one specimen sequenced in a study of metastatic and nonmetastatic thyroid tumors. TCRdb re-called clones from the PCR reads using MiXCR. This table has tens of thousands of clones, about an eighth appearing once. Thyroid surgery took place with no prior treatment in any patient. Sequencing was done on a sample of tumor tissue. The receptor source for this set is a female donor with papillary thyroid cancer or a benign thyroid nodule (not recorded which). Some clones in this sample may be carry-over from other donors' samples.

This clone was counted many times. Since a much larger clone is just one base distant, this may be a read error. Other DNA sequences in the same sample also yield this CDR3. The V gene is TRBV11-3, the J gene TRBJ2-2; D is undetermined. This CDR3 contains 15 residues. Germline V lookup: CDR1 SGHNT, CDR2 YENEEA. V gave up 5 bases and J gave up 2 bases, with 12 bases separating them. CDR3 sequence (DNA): TGTGCCAGCAGCCTGGGCCAGTTTAACACCGGGGAGCTGTTTTTT. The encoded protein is CASSLGQFNTGELFF.

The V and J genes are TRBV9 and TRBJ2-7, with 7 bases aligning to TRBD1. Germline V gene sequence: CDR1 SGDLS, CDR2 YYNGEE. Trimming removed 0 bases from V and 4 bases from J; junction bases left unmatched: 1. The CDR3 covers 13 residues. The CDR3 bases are TGTGCCAGCAGCGTAGCACAGGGGTACGAGCAGTACTTC. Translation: CASSVAQGYEQYF.

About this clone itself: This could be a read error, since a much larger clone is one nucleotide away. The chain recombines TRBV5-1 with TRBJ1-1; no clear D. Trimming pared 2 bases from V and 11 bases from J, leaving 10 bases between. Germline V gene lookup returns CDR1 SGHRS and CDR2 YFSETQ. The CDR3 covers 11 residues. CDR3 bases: TGCGCCAGCAGCTTTCAAGGGCACGCTTTCTTT. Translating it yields CASSFQGHAFF. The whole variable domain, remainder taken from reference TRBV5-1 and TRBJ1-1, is KAGVTQTPRYLIKTRGQQVTLSCSPISGHRSVSWYQQTPGQGLQFLFEYFSETQRNKGNFPGRFSGRQFSNSRSEMNVSTLELGDSALYLCASSFQGHAFFGQGTRLTVV.

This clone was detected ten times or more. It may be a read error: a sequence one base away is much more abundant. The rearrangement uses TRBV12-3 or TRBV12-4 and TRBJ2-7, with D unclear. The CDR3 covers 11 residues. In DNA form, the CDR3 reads TGTGCCAGCAGTTTAGCGCTAGAGCGGTACTTC. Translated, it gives CASSLALERYF.

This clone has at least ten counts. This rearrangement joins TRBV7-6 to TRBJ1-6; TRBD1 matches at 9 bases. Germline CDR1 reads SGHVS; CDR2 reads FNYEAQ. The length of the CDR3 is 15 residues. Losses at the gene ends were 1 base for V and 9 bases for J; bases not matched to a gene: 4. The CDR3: CASSLGTGDGSPLHF. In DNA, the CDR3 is TGTGCCAGCAGCTTAGGGACAGGGGATGGTTCACCCCTCCACTTT. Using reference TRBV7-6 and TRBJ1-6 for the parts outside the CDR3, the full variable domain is GAGVSQSPRYKVTKRGQDVALRCDPISGHVSLYWYRQALGQGPEFLTYFNYEAQQDKSGLPNDRFSAERPEGSISTLTIQRTEQRDSAMYRCASSLGTGDGSPLHFGNGTRLTVT.

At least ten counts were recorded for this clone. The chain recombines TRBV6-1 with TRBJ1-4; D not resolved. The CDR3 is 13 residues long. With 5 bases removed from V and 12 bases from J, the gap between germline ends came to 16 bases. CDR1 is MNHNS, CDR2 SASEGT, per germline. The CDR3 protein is CASSNGYGWELFF. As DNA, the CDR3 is TGTGCCAGCAGTAATGGGTATGGGTGGGAACTGTTTTTT.

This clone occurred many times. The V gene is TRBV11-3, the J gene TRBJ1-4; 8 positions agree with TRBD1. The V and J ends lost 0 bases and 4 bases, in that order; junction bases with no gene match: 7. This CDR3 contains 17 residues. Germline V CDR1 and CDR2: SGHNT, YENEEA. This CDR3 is CASSLDLPGGFNEKLFF. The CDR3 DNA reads TGTGCCAGCAGCTTAGATCTCCCAGGGGGCTTTAATGAAAAACTGTTTTTT.

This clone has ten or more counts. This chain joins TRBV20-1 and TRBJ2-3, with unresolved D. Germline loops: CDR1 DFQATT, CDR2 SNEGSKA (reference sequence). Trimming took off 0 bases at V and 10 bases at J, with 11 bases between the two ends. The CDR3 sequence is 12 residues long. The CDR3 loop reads CSARDPSGAQYF. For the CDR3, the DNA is TGCAGTGCTAGAGATCCCTCAGGAGCGCAGTATTTT.

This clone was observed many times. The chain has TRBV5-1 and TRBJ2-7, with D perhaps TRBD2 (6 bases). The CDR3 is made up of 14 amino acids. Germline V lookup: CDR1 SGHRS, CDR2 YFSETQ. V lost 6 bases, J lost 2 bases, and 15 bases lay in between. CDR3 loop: CASKGSGDPYEQYF. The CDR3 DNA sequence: TGCGCCAGCAAGGGATCGGGGGACCCCTACGAGCAGTACTTC.

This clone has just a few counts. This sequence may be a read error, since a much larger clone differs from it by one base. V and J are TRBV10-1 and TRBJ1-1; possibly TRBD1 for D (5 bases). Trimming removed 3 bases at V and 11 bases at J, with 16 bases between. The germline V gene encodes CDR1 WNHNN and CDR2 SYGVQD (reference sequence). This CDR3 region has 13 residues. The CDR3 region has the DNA TGCGCCAGCAGTGAACCAGGGCAGGGAGAGGCTTTCTTT. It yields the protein CASSEPGQGEAFF.